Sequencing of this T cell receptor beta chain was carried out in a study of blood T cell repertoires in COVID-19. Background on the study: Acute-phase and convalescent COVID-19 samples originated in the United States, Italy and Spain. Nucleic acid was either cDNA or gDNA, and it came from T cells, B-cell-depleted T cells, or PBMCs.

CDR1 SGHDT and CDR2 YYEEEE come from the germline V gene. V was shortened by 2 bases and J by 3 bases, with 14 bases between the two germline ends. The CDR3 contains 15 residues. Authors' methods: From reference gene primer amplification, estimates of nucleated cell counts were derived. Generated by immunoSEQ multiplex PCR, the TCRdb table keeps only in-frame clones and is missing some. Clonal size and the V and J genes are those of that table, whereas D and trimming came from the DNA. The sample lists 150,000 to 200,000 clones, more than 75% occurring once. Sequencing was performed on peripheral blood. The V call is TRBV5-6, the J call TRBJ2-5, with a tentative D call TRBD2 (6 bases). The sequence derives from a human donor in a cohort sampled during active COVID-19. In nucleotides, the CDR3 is TGTGCCAGCAGCTTAGGTGCGGGGTCTAAAGAGACCCAGTACTTC. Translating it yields CASSLGAGSKETQYF. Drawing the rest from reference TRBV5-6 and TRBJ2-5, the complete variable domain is DAGVTQSPTHLIKTRGQQVTLRCSPKSGHDTVSWYQQALGQGPQFIFQYYEEEERQRGNFPDRFSGHQFPNYSSELNVNALLLGDSALYLCASSLGAGSKETQYFGPGTRLLVL.